These T cell receptor beta chains were read from a single sample in a study of blood T cell repertoires in COVID-19. The method was immunoSEQ multiplex PCR; TCRdb's version includes in-frame clones alone and lacks a portion of them. The sample has fewer than 250,000 clones, over 75% seen once. Sequenced sample: peripheral blood. The receptors were gathered from a man aged 45-65 years with COVID-19, enrolled during active disease. CDR3s include the opening cysteine and the closing phenylalanine or tryptophan. The order of the fields is V gene, clone size, D gene, J gene, CDR3 protein, CDR3 DNA. The D gene is left open where the match is weak. Clone size is stated in some rows and not others, as once, few, many or a class when expanded.

TRBV6-5	.	.	TRBJ1-2	CASSFESRDIADGYTF	TGTGCCAGCAGTTTCGAAAGCAGGGATATAGCGGATGGCTACACCTTC
TRBV18	once	.	TRBJ2-7	CASSRASSYEQYF	TGTGCCAGCTCACGGGCCTCATCCTACGAGCAGTACTTC
TRBV2	once	.	TRBJ1-2	CASSHRLNGYTF	TGTGCCAGCAGCCATCGACTGAATGGCTACACCTTC
TRBV7-9	.	.	TRBJ2-3	CASSLKQNTDTQYF	TGTGCCAGCAGCTTAAAACAGAACACAGATACGCAGTATTTT
TRBV4-1	once	TRBD1	TRBJ1-2	CASSQERTGRNYGYTF	TGCGCCAGCAGCCAAGAACGGACAGGGCGTAACTATGGCTACACCTTC
TRBV28	once	.	TRBJ2-5	CASTSREETQYF	TGTGCCAGCACGAGCCGGGAAGAGACCCAGTACTTC
TRBV7-9	.	TRBD1	TRBJ1-2	CASSKQGAGYGYTF	TGTGCCAGCAGCAAACAGGGGGCGGGCTATGGCTACACCTTC
TRBV18	.	TRBD1	TRBJ2-7	CASSLDRGSVEQYF	TGTGCCAGCTCCCTGGACAGGGGTTCGGTCGAGCAGTACTTC
TRBV2	.	.	TRBJ1-1	CASSEWRQSLNTEAFF	TGTGCCAGCAGTGAATGGAGACAGAGTCTGAACACTGAAGCTTTCTTT
TRBV7-6	once	.	TRBJ2-7	CASSPRGARGREQYF	TGTGCCAGCAGCCCTCGTGGAGCGCGGGGCCGCGAGCAGTACTTC
TRBV5-5	.	.	TRBJ2-3	CASSLTLGSDTQYF	TGTGCCAGCAGCTTAACCCTAGGATCAGATACGCAGTATTTT
TRBV6-6	.	TRBD1	TRBJ1-6	CASSYGQESSPLHF	TGTGCCAGCAGTTACGGACAGGAAAGTTCACCCCTCCACTTT
TRBV27	.	.	TRBJ1-5	CASSPRALRGGNQPQHF	TGTGCCAGCAGTCCCCGGGCCCTGCGGGGGGGCAATCAGCCCCAGCATTTT
TRBV2	.	TRBD1	TRBJ2-7	CASTLRTGTYEQYF	TGTGCCAGCACCCTTCGGACAGGGACCTACGAGCAGTACTTC
TRBV19	.	TRBD1	TRBJ1-1	CASTLSQGENTEAFF	TGTGCCAGTACTCTCTCGCAGGGGGAGAACACTGAAGCTTTCTTT
TRBV18	.	.	TRBJ2-7	CASSPASRSSYEQYF	TGTGCCAGCTCACCGGCGTCTAGGAGCTCCTACGAGCAGTACTTC
TRBV6-5	.	.	TRBJ1-2	CASRMPLRVGYTF	TGTGCCAGCCGCATGCCCTTGAGGGTTGGCTACACCTTC
TRBV6-6	.	.	TRBJ1-2	CASRSHGTSYGYTF	TGTGCCAGCAGATCACACGGGACTAGCTATGGCTACACCTTC
TRBV5-6	.	.	TRBJ1-1	CASSLQGLDTEAFF	TGTGCCAGCAGCCTGCAGGGGCTCGACACTGAAGCTTTCTTT
TRBV7-9	.	TRBD1	TRBJ2-3	CASSLEGTGGVGTDTQYF	TGTGCCAGCAGCTTAGAAGGGACAGGGGGAGTTGGCACAGATACGCAGTATTTT
TRBV19	.	.	TRBJ1-5	CASSIQGSGQPQHF	TGTGCCAGTAGTATACAGGGTTCTGGTCAGCCCCAGCATTTT
TRBV6-5	.	.	TRBJ1-5	CASTEPISGNQPQHF	TGTGCCAGCACCGAGCCGATCTCGGGCAATCAGCCCCAGCATTTT
TRBV27	.	.	TRBJ1-5	CASRRTTDQPQHF	TGTGCCAGCAGGCGAACTACGGATCAGCCCCAGCATTTT
TRBV27	.	.	TRBJ1-6	CASSLGRGSYNSPLHF	TGTGCCAGCAGTTTAGGCAGGGGCTCCTATAATTCACCCCTCCACTTT
TRBV7-9	.	TRBD1	TRBJ2-2	CASNSWTGISGELFF	TGTGCCAGCAACTCATGGACAGGGATAAGCGGGGAGCTGTTTTTT
TRBV6-2/TRBV6-3	once	TRBD1	TRBJ1-5	CASSSAGTGMSDQPQHF	TGTGCCAGCAGTTCCGCCGGGACAGGCATGTCGGATCAGCCCCAGCATTTT
TRBV30	once	TRBD1	TRBJ2-7	CAWRGQGTFYEQYF	TGTGCCTGGAGGGGACAGGGGACCTTCTACGAGCAGTACTTC
TRBV6-5	.	TRBD1	TRBJ1-1	CASSYSTGAPNTEAFF	TGTGCCAGCAGTTACTCGACAGGGGCGCCGAACACTGAAGCTTTCTTT
TRBV11-2	.	TRBD1	TRBJ2-7	CASSGQGMGAYEQYF	TGTGCCAGCAGCGGACAGGGAATGGGAGCCTACGAGCAGTACTTC
TRBV7-9	.	TRBD1	TRBJ1-2	CASRSGTGGANYGYTF	TGTGCCAGCAGGTCCGGGACAGGGGGAGCTAACTATGGCTACACCTTC
TRBV3-1/TRBV3-2	few	.	TRBJ2-4	CASSQVQAKNIQYF	TGTGCCAGCAGCCAAGTACAGGCCAAAAACATTCAGTACTTC
TRBV15	.	TRBD2	TRBJ2-7	CATSRDKASGMHEQYF	TGTGCCACCAGCAGAGATAAGGCTAGCGGGATGCACGAGCAGTACTTC
TRBV6-5	once	TRBD1	TRBJ2-7	CASSYSGTGLFEQYF	TGTGCCAGCAGTTACTCTGGGACAGGGTTGTTCGAGCAGTACTTC
TRBV12-3/TRBV12-4	.	.	TRBJ1-1	CASRKGGEAFF	TGTGCCAGCAGGAAGGGGGGGGAAGCTTTCTTT
TRBV10-3	.	TRBD1	TRBJ2-5	CAINPGQGVEETQYF	TGTGCCATCAACCCGGGACAGGGGGTTGAAGAGACCCAGTACTTC
TRBV2	.	.	TRBJ2-2	CASSELGRVNTGELFF	TGTGCCAGCAGTGAACTCGGCAGGGTCAACACCGGGGAGCTGTTTTTT
TRBV7-8	.	TRBD1	TRBJ2-3	CASSLTGGSGDTQYF	TGTGCCAGCAGCCTCACAGGGGGCTCAGGAGATACGCAGTATTTT
TRBV7-9	.	TRBD2	TRBJ2-2	CASSLVAGGPSTGELFF	TGTGCCAGCAGCTTAGTAGCGGGAGGGCCTTCCACCGGGGAGCTGTTTTTT
TRBV6-5	.	.	TRBJ1-1	CASRSLGGGNTEAFF	TGTGCCAGCAGGTCGTTGGGGGGTGGGAACACTGAAGCTTTCTTT
TRBV2	.	.	TRBJ2-2	CASSVAQANTGELFF	TGTGCCAGCAGTGTCGCCCAGGCGAACACCGGGGAGCTGTTTTTT
TRBV29-1	.	TRBD1	TRBJ1-2	CSVANYRGFDYGYTF	TGCAGCGTAGCAAACTACAGGGGCTTCGACTATGGCTACACCTTC
TRBV27	.	.	TRBJ1-6	CASSFNNSPLHF	TGTGCCAGCAGTTTTAATAATTCACCCCTCCACTTT
TRBV7-2	once	.	TRBJ2-3	CASSLGQESDTQYF	TGTGCCAGCAGCTTGGGGCAGGAATCCGATACGCAGTATTTT
TRBV28	.	.	TRBJ1-2	CASSLYGYYGYTF	TGTGCCAGCAGTTTGTACGGTTACTATGGCTACACCTTC
TRBV19	.	TRBD2	TRBJ2-1	CASTPWTSGSNEQFF	TGTGCGAGCACGCCTTGGACTAGCGGGAGCAATGAGCAGTTCTTC
TRBV4-3	.	TRBD1	TRBJ1-1	CASSQDLVSGTGNTEAFF	TGCGCCAGCAGCCAAGATCTCGTCTCCGGGACAGGGAACACTGAAGCTTTCTTT
TRBV19	.	TRBD1	TRBJ1-5	CASREETGGNQPQHF	TGTGCCAGTAGAGAAGAAACAGGGGGCAATCAGCCCCAGCATTTT
TRBV6-2/TRBV6-3	once	TRBD2	TRBJ2-2	CASSQTSGGNTGELFF	TGTGCCAGCAGCCAAACTAGCGGGGGGAACACCGGGGAGCTGTTTTTT
TRBV3-1/TRBV3-2	.	TRBD2	TRBJ2-1	CASSQALRTSGTNEQFF	TGTGCCAGCAGCCAAGCTTTACGGACTAGCGGGACTAATGAGCAGTTCTTC
TRBV9	.	TRBD1	TRBJ2-2	CASSVAPGQGPTNTGELFF	TGTGCCAGCAGCGTAGCCCCGGGACAGGGGCCAACGAACACCGGGGAGCTGTTTTTT
TRBV19	once	.	TRBJ1-1	CASSTGVTEAFF	TGTGCCAGTAGTACAGGGGTGACTGAAGCTTTCTTT
TRBV12-3/TRBV12-4	once	.	TRBJ1-3	CASRPGQRNTIYF	TGTGCCAGCAGGCCCGGACAGCGAAACACCATATATTTT
TRBV2	few	TRBD1	TRBJ1-2	CASSAGTGIGYTF	TGTGCCAGCAGCGCCGGGACAGGGATTGGCTACACCTTC
TRBV6-1	.	TRBD1	TRBJ2-7	CASSETQTGGYEQYF	TGTGCCAGCAGTGAAACCCAGACAGGGGGCTACGAGCAGTACTTC
TRBV19	once	TRBD1	TRBJ1-5	CASSITGGDNQPQHF	TGTGCCAGTAGTATAACAGGGGGTGACAATCAGCCCCAGCATTTT
TRBV3-1/TRBV3-2	few	TRBD1	TRBJ1-2	CASSLNLGTVPYGYTF	TGTGCCAGCAGCCTAAATCTTGGGACAGTACCCTATGGCTACACCTTC
TRBV4-2	.	.	TRBJ2-1	CASSQNRYNEQFF	TGTGCCAGCAGCCAGAATAGATACAATGAGCAGTTCTTC
TRBV28	.	.	TRBJ1-6	CASSLRNSPLHF	TGTGCCAGCTCTTTGAGGAATTCACCCCTCCACTTT
TRBV18	.	.	TRBJ1-2	CASSPQTGASGGYTF	TGTGCCAGCTCACCACAGACAGGCGCTTCGGGTGGCTACACCTTC